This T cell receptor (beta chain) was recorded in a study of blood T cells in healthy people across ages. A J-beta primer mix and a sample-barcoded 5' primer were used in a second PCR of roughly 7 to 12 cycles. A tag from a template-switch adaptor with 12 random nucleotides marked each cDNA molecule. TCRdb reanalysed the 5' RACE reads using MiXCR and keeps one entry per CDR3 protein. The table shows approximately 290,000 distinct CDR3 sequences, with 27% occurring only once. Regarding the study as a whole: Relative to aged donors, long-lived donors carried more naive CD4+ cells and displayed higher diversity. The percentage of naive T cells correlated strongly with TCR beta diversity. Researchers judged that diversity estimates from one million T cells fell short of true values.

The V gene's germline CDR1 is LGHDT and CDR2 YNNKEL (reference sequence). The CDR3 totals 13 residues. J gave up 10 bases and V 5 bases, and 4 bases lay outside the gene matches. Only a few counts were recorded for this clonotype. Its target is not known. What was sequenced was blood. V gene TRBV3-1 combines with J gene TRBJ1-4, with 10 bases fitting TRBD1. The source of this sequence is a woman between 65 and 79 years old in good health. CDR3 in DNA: TGTGCCAGCAGCGACAGGGGGCCTGCAAAACTGTTTTTT. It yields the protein CASSDRGPAKLFF.